The 12 T cell receptor beta chains given below trace back to one sample, sequenced in a study of spatial heterogeneity in lung cancer. Time point: sample taken at primary tumor resection. One entry per CDR3 protein results from TCRdb running MiXCR on the 5' RACE reads. The data show approximately 22,000 distinct CDR3 sequences, just under 6% seen once. Source: PBMCs, taken at surgery. These TCRs come from a male donor with early-stage non-small cell lung cancer.

This clonotype was detected many times. This chain connects TRBV7-2 to TRBJ2-4; 11 bases are shared with TRBD2. The V gene's germline CDR1 is SGHTA and CDR2 FQGNSA. With V trimmed by 5 bases and J by 7 bases, 7 bases remained unmatched. The CDR3 is 15 amino acids. As DNA, the CDR3 is TGTGCCAGCAGCCCTACTAGCGGGAGTGTGAACATTCAGTACTTC. Translated: CASSPTSGSVNIQYF.

This clonotype was counted ten times or more. This rearrangement joins TRBV4-2 to TRBJ2-1; TRBD2 aligns across 16 bases. Germline V CDR1 and CDR2: LGHNA, YNFKEQ. Trimming took 4 bases from V and 0 from J; bases not matched to a gene: 6. The CDR3 runs to 19 residues. CDR3 protein: CASSRPGLAGGFSYNEQFF. DNA for the CDR3: TGTGCCAGCAGCCGCCCGGGACTAGCGGGGGGGTTCTCCTACAATGAGCAGTTCTTC.

The rearrangement uses TRBV7-9 and TRBJ2-7; D is perhaps TRBD1 (6 bases). V lost 8 bases and J 3 bases, leaving 11 bases between the germline ends. Germline CDR1 SEHNR, CDR2 FQNEAQ (reference sequence). This CDR3 contains 12 residues. The CDR3 DNA follows: TGTGCCAGCGGGCAGGGGCTCTACGAGCAGTACTTC. Protein: CASGQGLYEQYF.

By its share, this clonotype is medium-sized. The V call is TRBV20-1, the J call TRBJ2-7; 7 nucleotides agree with TRBD2. V was pared by 3 bases and J by 2 bases, with 7 bases of the junction left unmatched. Germline CDR1 reads DFQATT; CDR2 reads SNEGSKA (reference sequence). This CDR3 is built from 14 residues. The CDR3 DNA sequence: TGCAGTGCTAGTAACCCCAGCGGGACCTACGAGCAGTACTTC. Its translation: CSASNPSGTYEQYF.

The table lists this clonotype with a count of one. The chain employs TRBV5-1 and TRBJ2-3; D might be TRBD1 or TRBD2, each matching 5 bases. The V gene lost 0 bases and the J gene lost 7 bases, with 9 bases spanning the gap. Germline V gene data show CDR1 as SGHRS and CDR2 as YFSETQ. The CDR3 loop spans 13 amino acids. The CDR3 nucleotides read TGCGCCAGCAGCTTGGTGGTGGGACATACGCAGTATTTT. Translation gives CASSLVVGHTQYF.

Turning to this clonotype: Given a much more abundant clone one base away, this may be a read error. V and J are TRBV19 and TRBJ2-2, with D unresolved. CDR3 length equals 13 residues. Germline V CDR1 and CDR2: LNHDA, SQIVND (reference sequence). Trimming removed 5 bases from V and 3 bases from J, with 7 bases in between. The CDR3 DNA follows: TGTGCCAGTAGTGGTCGGGACACCGGGGAGCTGTTTTTT. Protein product: CASSGRDTGELFF. Full variable domain (remainder filled in from reference TRBV19 and TRBJ2-2): DGGITQSPKYLFRKEGQNVTLSCEQNLNHDAMYWYRQDPGQGLRLIYYSQIVNDFQKGDIAEGYSVSREKKESFPLTVTSAQKNPTAFYLCASSGRDTGELFFGEGSRLTVL.

This clonotype came up many times. The chain has TRBV6-2 or TRBV6-3 and TRBJ2-6, with D possibly being TRBD1 or TRBD2 (5 bases each). Germline V CDR1 and CDR2: MNHEY, SVGEGT. With 7 bases removed from V and 2 bases from J, the gap between germline ends came to 15 bases. The CDR3 spans 16 residues. In nucleotides, the CDR3 is TGTGCCAGCAAAAGTCCCGTGGGGGCTGGGGCCAACGTCCTGACTTTC. Translating it yields CASKSPVGAGANVLTF.

This clonotype came up many times. The V and J genes are TRBV6-5 and TRBJ2-7; 10 positions agree with TRBD2. This CDR3 has 15 amino acids. V lost 7 bases to trimming and J lost 4 bases; unmatched junction nucleotides: 10. CDR1 is MNHEY, CDR2 SVGAGI, per germline. CDR3 amino acids: CASIGWLAGDYEQYF. In DNA, the CDR3 is TGTGCCAGCATAGGTTGGCTAGCGGGAGATTACGAGCAGTACTTC.

In its sample, this clonotype was seen many times. The V call is TRBV20-1, the J call TRBJ1-5, with 9 nucleotides matching TRBD1. Per the germline V gene, CDR1 is DFQATT and CDR2 is SNEGSKA (reference sequence). Germline trimming cut 1 base from V and 4 bases from J; bases unmatched to any gene: 5. The length of the CDR3 is 15 residues. Written as DNA, the CDR3 is TGCAGTGCTAGAGTGGGACAGGGAGAAAATCAGCCCCAGCATTTT. Translation: CSARVGQGENQPQHF.

This clonotype has ten or more counts. This chain uses TRBV7-3 with TRBJ2-3; D is ambiguous. Germline CDR1 is SGHTA and CDR2 is FQGTGA. The V and J ends lost 0 bases and 4 bases respectively, with 8 bases between them. The CDR3 runs 14 residues. CDR3 in amino acids: CASSLTRRPDTQYF. The DNA of the CDR3 is TGTGCCAGCAGCTTAACGCGGCGGCCAGATACGCAGTATTTT.

This clonotype is medium-sized within its sample. The rearrangement uses TRBV20-1 and TRBJ2-7, with no clear D. In germline, CDR1 is DFQATT, CDR2 SNEGSKA (reference sequence). V gave up 6 bases and J gave up 0 bases, with 12 bases separating them. The CDR3 runs to 13 residues. The CDR3 DNA sequence: TGCAGTGCCCTTGATCCGAGCTCCTACGAGCAGTACTTC. Protein product: CSALDPSSYEQYF.

At least ten counts were recorded for this clonotype. J is TRBJ1-4 and V is TRBV19; D is perhaps TRBD1 (5 bases). The length of the CDR3 is 15 residues. Per germline, CDR1 LNHDA and CDR2 SQIVND (reference sequence). Trimming removed 5 bases from V and 0 bases from J, with 10 bases in between. The CDR3 loop reads CASSWDATTNEKLFF. The CDR3 nucleotides read TGTGCCAGTAGTTGGGACGCTACAACTAATGAAAAACTGTTTTTT.